This is a list of T cell receptor beta chains from one sample in a study of T-cell memory formation after mild COVID-19. TCRdb passed the 5' RACE reads through MiXCR, listing each CDR3 protein once. The sample yields about 350,000 distinct CDR3 sequences, around 28% seen once. The sequencing sample was made of PBMCs or a T cell subset sorted from them (not recorded which). The receptor source for this set is an adult woman who had mild COVID-19 (a few samples of this study predate the infection). Cell type and time point are not known. Both conserved end residues are part of each CDR3. A D gene is named only where the DNA matches it firmly. Only part of the rows carry a size: once, few, many, or a class if the clone is expanded.

V gene: TRBV29-1; CDR3 length: 11; D gene: NA; clone size: NA; J gene: TRBJ1-1; CDR3 protein: CSVDMNTEAFF; CDR3 DNA: TGCAGCGTAGACATGAACACTGAAGCTTTCTTT
V gene: TRBV4-3; CDR3 length: 15; D gene: NA; clone size: few; J gene: TRBJ2-1; CDR3 protein: CASSQDEGSYNEQFF; CDR3 DNA: TGCGCCAGCAGCCAAGACGAGGGGTCCTACAATGAGCAGTTCTTC
V gene: TRBV18; CDR3 length: 15; D gene: TRBD2; clone size: few; J gene: TRBJ2-1; CDR3 protein: CASSPGLAGLNEQFF; CDR3 DNA: TGTGCCAGCTCACCAGGGCTAGCGGGGCTCAATGAGCAGTTCTTC
V gene: TRBV7-9; CDR3 length: 13; D gene: NA; clone size: NA; J gene: TRBJ2-1; CDR3 protein: CASSHGVNNEQFF; CDR3 DNA: TGTGCCAGCAGCCATGGCGTCAACAATGAGCAGTTCTTC
V gene: TRBV7-9; CDR3 length: 15; D gene: TRBD1; clone size: NA; J gene: TRBJ1-2; CDR3 protein: CASSLTGTGSRGYTF; CDR3 DNA: TGTGCCAGCAGCCTGACCGGGACAGGGTCGCGTGGCTACACCTTC
V gene: TRBV6-5; CDR3 length: 16; D gene: TRBD2; clone size: NA; J gene: TRBJ2-3; CDR3 protein: CASSYSLGAGSDTQYF; CDR3 DNA: TGTGCCAGCAGTTACAGTTTGGGAGCGGGGTCAGATACGCAGTATTTT
V gene: TRBV29-1; CDR3 length: 11; D gene: NA; clone size: few; J gene: TRBJ1-1; CDR3 protein: CVGLKMTEAFF; CDR3 DNA: TGCGTGGGACTTAAGATGACTGAAGCTTTCTTT
V gene: TRBV11-1; CDR3 length: 16; D gene: NA; clone size: few; J gene: TRBJ2-1; CDR3 protein: CASSLAPGGSYNEQFF; CDR3 DNA: TGTGCCAGCAGCTTAGCGCCCGGGGGCTCCTACAATGAGCAGTTCTTC
V gene: TRBV10-3; CDR3 length: 15; D gene: NA; clone size: NA; J gene: TRBJ1-3; CDR3 protein: CAISESDISGNTIYF; CDR3 DNA: TGTGCCATCAGTGAGTCCGACATCTCTGGAAACACCATATATTTT
V gene: TRBV5-1; CDR3 length: 16; D gene: TRBD1; clone size: NA; J gene: TRBJ2-6; CDR3 protein: CASSVGQGSGANVLTF; CDR3 DNA: TGCGCCAGCAGCGTAGGACAGGGCTCTGGGGCCAACGTCCTGACTTTC
V gene: TRBV4-3; CDR3 length: 17; D gene: TRBD2; clone size: few; J gene: TRBJ2-1; CDR3 protein: CASSQDYPGLAANEQFF; CDR3 DNA: TGCGCCAGCAGCCAAGATTACCCGGGACTAGCGGCCAATGAGCAGTTCTTC
V gene: TRBV12-3/TRBV12-4; CDR3 length: 14; D gene: TRBD1; clone size: NA; J gene: TRBJ1-2; CDR3 protein: CASSPPRDRGSYTF; CDR3 DNA: TGTGCCAGCAGTCCACCCAGGGACAGGGGTAGCTACACCTTC
V gene: TRBV15; CDR3 length: 12; D gene: NA; clone size: many; J gene: TRBJ2-3; CDR3 protein: CATSRAPDTQYF; CDR3 DNA: TGTGCCACCAGCAGAGCCCCAGATACGCAGTATTTT
V gene: TRBV5-4; CDR3 length: 16; D gene: TRBD2; clone size: few; J gene: TRBJ2-7; CDR3 protein: CASSLAWRGFSYEQYF; CDR3 DNA: TGTGCCAGCAGCTTGGCCTGGCGGGGGTTCTCCTACGAGCAGTACTTC
V gene: TRBV6-1; CDR3 length: 15; D gene: NA; clone size: NA; J gene: TRBJ2-7; CDR3 protein: CASSWYAAGTYEQYF; CDR3 DNA: TGTGCCAGCAGCTGGTACGCCGCGGGTACCTACGAGCAGTACTTC
V gene: TRBV5-6; CDR3 length: 17; D gene: TRBD2; clone size: NA; J gene: TRBJ2-3; CDR3 protein: CASSPPGLPLSTDTQYF; CDR3 DNA: TGTGCCAGCAGCCCGCCGGGACTACCCTTAAGCACAGATACGCAGTATTTT
V gene: TRBV10-3; CDR3 length: 14; D gene: TRBD1; clone size: few; J gene: TRBJ2-5; CDR3 protein: CAISPRGLGETQYF; CDR3 DNA: TGTGCCATCAGTCCCAGGGGGCTCGGGGAGACCCAGTACTTC
V gene: TRBV2; CDR3 length: 14; D gene: NA; clone size: NA; J gene: TRBJ2-7; CDR3 protein: CASSEQGSVYEQYF; CDR3 DNA: TGTGCCAGCAGTGAACAGGGTTCGGTCTACGAGCAGTACTTC
V gene: TRBV5-1; CDR3 length: 14; D gene: NA; clone size: NA; J gene: TRBJ2-7; CDR3 protein: CASSYRDGGREQYF; CDR3 DNA: TGCGCCAGCAGCTACCGGGACGGGGGGCGCGAGCAGTACTTC
V gene: TRBV24-1; CDR3 length: 14; D gene: NA; clone size: NA; J gene: TRBJ1-6; CDR3 protein: CATSEGGTHSPLHF; CDR3 DNA: TGTGCCACCAGTGAGGGGGGTACACATTCACCCCTCCACTTT
V gene: TRBV7-2; CDR3 length: 16; D gene: NA; clone size: many; J gene: TRBJ1-6; CDR3 protein: CASTPIRFSYNSPLHF; CDR3 DNA: TGTGCCAGCACCCCTATCAGGTTCTCCTATAATTCACCCCTCCACTTT
V gene: TRBV12-3/TRBV12-4; CDR3 length: 12; D gene: NA; clone size: NA; J gene: TRBJ2-7; CDR3 protein: CASTSLMHEQYF; CDR3 DNA: TGTGCCAGCACCAGTTTGATGCACGAGCAGTACTTC
V gene: TRBV15; CDR3 length: 15; D gene: NA; clone size: NA; J gene: TRBJ1-3; CDR3 protein: CATSRDATGVNTIYF; CDR3 DNA: TGTGCCACCAGCAGAGATGCTACCGGGGTCAACACCATATATTTT
V gene: TRBV5-1; CDR3 length: 14; D gene: NA; clone size: NA; J gene: TRBJ1-2; CDR3 protein: CASRFVAGDYGYTF; CDR3 DNA: TGCGCCAGCAGATTCGTGGCGGGAGACTATGGCTACACCTTC
V gene: TRBV7-9; CDR3 length: 14; D gene: TRBD1; clone size: NA; J gene: TRBJ1-2; CDR3 protein: CASSYGQGAGGYTF; CDR3 DNA: TGTGCCAGCAGCTATGGACAGGGGGCTGGCGGCTACACCTTC
V gene: TRBV20-1; CDR3 length: 13; D gene: NA; clone size: NA; J gene: TRBJ1-2; CDR3 protein: CSARAAGSRGYTF; CDR3 DNA: TGCAGTGCTAGAGCGGCGGGATCCCGTGGCTACACCTTC
V gene: TRBV3-1; CDR3 length: 17; D gene: TRBD2; clone size: few; J gene: TRBJ2-1; CDR3 protein: CASSFPSSGGAKNEQFF; CDR3 DNA: TGTGCCAGCAGCTTTCCAAGTAGCGGGGGGGCCAAGAATGAGCAGTTCTTC
V gene: TRBV5-1; CDR3 length: 15; D gene: TRBD1; clone size: few; J gene: TRBJ2-5; CDR3 protein: CASSAPGQGDETQYF; CDR3 DNA: TGCGCCAGCAGCGCGCCGGGACAGGGAGACGAGACCCAGTACTTC
V gene: TRBV6-2/TRBV6-3; CDR3 length: 18; D gene: TRBD2; clone size: few; J gene: TRBJ2-4; CDR3 protein: CASSPLVLAGLAKNIQYF; CDR3 DNA: TGTGCCAGCAGTCCCCTGGTTCTAGCGGGATTAGCCAAAAACATTCAGTACTTC
V gene: TRBV20-1; CDR3 length: 15; D gene: NA; clone size: once; J gene: TRBJ1-1; CDR3 protein: CSAQTFGRMNTEAFF; CDR3 DNA: TGCAGTGCCCAGACGTTCGGACGGATGAACACTGAAGCTTTCTTT
V gene: TRBV7-7; CDR3 length: 13; D gene: NA; clone size: many; J gene: TRBJ2-7; CDR3 protein: CASSLGLNYEQYF; CDR3 DNA: TGTGCCAGCAGCTTAGGATTGAACTACGAGCAGTACTTC
V gene: TRBV4-3; CDR3 length: 14; D gene: NA; clone size: few; J gene: TRBJ2-1; CDR3 protein: CASSPLSSANEQFF; CDR3 DNA: TGCGCCAGCAGCCCTCTAAGTTCGGCCAATGAGCAGTTCTTC
V gene: TRBV18; CDR3 length: 20; D gene: TRBD2; clone size: NA; J gene: TRBJ2-3; CDR3 protein: CASSPSPLLTSGRVADTQYF; CDR3 DNA: TGTGCCAGCTCACCTTCGCCGTTGCTTACTAGCGGGAGAGTGGCAGATACGCAGTATTTT
V gene: TRBV4-1; CDR3 length: 15; D gene: TRBD1; clone size: NA; J gene: TRBJ2-7; CDR3 protein: CASSQVGQGNHEQYF; CDR3 DNA: TGCGCCAGCAGCCAAGTGGGACAGGGCAACCACGAGCAGTACTTC
V gene: TRBV10-3; CDR3 length: 16; D gene: TRBD1; clone size: many; J gene: TRBJ1-2; CDR3 protein: CAISEPLGQGRGGYTF; CDR3 DNA: TGTGCCATCAGTGAGCCCCTTGGACAGGGTAGAGGTGGCTACACCTTC
V gene: TRBV5-1; CDR3 length: 16; D gene: NA; clone size: NA; J gene: TRBJ2-7; CDR3 protein: CASSLDGRGGLYEQYF; CDR3 DNA: TGCGCCAGCAGCTTGGACGGCAGGGGGGGACTGTATGAGCAGTACTTC
V gene: TRBV12-3/TRBV12-4; CDR3 length: 14; D gene: NA; clone size: NA; J gene: TRBJ2-5; CDR3 protein: CASSFVPGAETQYF; CDR3 DNA: TGTGCCAGCAGTTTCGTCCCAGGGGCAGAGACCCAGTACTTC
V gene: TRBV7-8; CDR3 length: 17; D gene: NA; clone size: NA; J gene: TRBJ2-2; CDR3 protein: CASSPWAAGTNTGELFF; CDR3 DNA: TGTGCCAGCAGCCCCTGGGCGGCGGGAACGAACACCGGGGAGCTGTTTTTT
V gene: TRBV15; CDR3 length: 15; D gene: NA; clone size: few; J gene: TRBJ1-5; CDR3 protein: CATSRDPRVTQPQHF; CDR3 DNA: TGTGCCACCAGCAGAGATCCCCGGGTTACTCAGCCCCAGCATTTT
V gene: TRBV20-1; CDR3 length: 14; D gene: NA; clone size: few; J gene: TRBJ2-2; CDR3 protein: CSAIGGGSSGELFF; CDR3 DNA: TGCAGTGCGATAGGTGGAGGGTCCTCCGGGGAGCTGTTTTTT
V gene: TRBV7-2; CDR3 length: 11; D gene: NA; clone size: few; J gene: TRBJ2-1; CDR3 protein: CASSHGGEQFF; CDR3 DNA: TGTGCCAGCAGTCATGGGGGCGAGCAGTTCTTC
V gene: TRBV27; CDR3 length: 14; D gene: NA; clone size: many; J gene: TRBJ2-7; CDR3 protein: CASSFKAYSYEQYF; CDR3 DNA: TGTGCCAGCAGTTTTAAGGCCTACTCCTACGAGCAGTACTTC
V gene: TRBV20-1; CDR3 length: 12; D gene: NA; clone size: NA; J gene: TRBJ1-5; CDR3 protein: CSARGAHQPQHF; CDR3 DNA: TGCAGTGCTAGGGGGGCACATCAGCCCCAGCATTTT
V gene: TRBV4-1; CDR3 length: 14; D gene: NA; clone size: NA; J gene: TRBJ2-5; CDR3 protein: CASSPTTGPETQYF; CDR3 DNA: TGCGCCAGCAGCCCAACTACAGGGCCAGAGACCCAGTACTTC
V gene: TRBV20-1; CDR3 length: 16; D gene: NA; clone size: NA; J gene: TRBJ2-3; CDR3 protein: CSARRGQGGYTDTQYF; CDR3 DNA: TGCAGTGCTAGGCGAGGGCAGGGAGGTTATACAGATACGCAGTATTTT
V gene: TRBV19; CDR3 length: 11; D gene: NA; clone size: NA; J gene: TRBJ2-1; CDR3 protein: CASSIGNEQFF; CDR3 DNA: TGTGCCAGTAGTATCGGTAATGAGCAGTTCTTC
V gene: TRBV7-9; CDR3 length: 17; D gene: TRBD2; clone size: few; J gene: TRBJ2-7; CDR3 protein: CASSETGLAGGVREQYF; CDR3 DNA: TGTGCCAGCAGCGAAACAGGACTAGCGGGAGGCGTGCGCGAGCAGTACTTC
V gene: TRBV7-3; CDR3 length: 14; D gene: NA; clone size: few; J gene: TRBJ1-1; CDR3 protein: CASSPLPGATEAFF; CDR3 DNA: TGTGCCAGCAGCCCCCTTCCAGGGGCCACTGAAGCTTTCTTT
V gene: TRBV20-1; CDR3 length: 13; D gene: NA; clone size: few; J gene: TRBJ1-5; CDR3 protein: CSAVPWSNQPQHF; CDR3 DNA: TGCAGTGCGGTCCCTTGGAGCAATCAGCCCCAGCATTTT
V gene: TRBV19; CDR3 length: 15; D gene: NA; clone size: few; J gene: TRBJ2-6; CDR3 protein: CASIGSSSGANVLTF; CDR3 DNA: TGTGCCAGTATCGGGTCGAGCTCTGGGGCCAACGTCCTGACTTTC
V gene: TRBV12-3/TRBV12-4; CDR3 length: 14; D gene: NA; clone size: NA; J gene: TRBJ1-2; CDR3 protein: CASSLYGGDYGYTF; CDR3 DNA: TGTGCCAGCAGTTTGTACGGGGGGGACTATGGCTACACCTTC
V gene: TRBV29-1; CDR3 length: 14; D gene: TRBD1; clone size: once; J gene: TRBJ2-7; CDR3 protein: CSVGQGHATYEQYF; CDR3 DNA: TGCAGCGTTGGACAGGGACATGCCACCTACGAGCAGTACTTC
V gene: TRBV6-5; CDR3 length: 14; D gene: NA; clone size: NA; J gene: TRBJ1-2; CDR3 protein: CASSYDGGYYGYTF; CDR3 DNA: TGTGCCAGCAGTTACGACGGCGGCTACTATGGCTACACCTTC